Listed here are 25 T cell receptor beta chains from one sample, sequenced in a study of T cell changes during pregnancy in multiple sclerosis (dated by TCRdb to about 2019). The method behind the library was the immunoSEQ multiplex PCR assay. What TCRdb holds here is the immuneACCESS table cut down to in-frame rearrangements. Part of the clones is not present; checked against another copy, under half of the missing clones reflect an unresolved V gene, and the others are unexplained. For this sample there are over 65,000 clones; roughly 90% appear just once. The ten largest clones take up under 3% of the sample. Sequencing was performed on peripheral blood, taken in the first trimester of pregnancy. Receptor source: a female donor with multiple sclerosis, enrolled in a pregnancy study.

The chain has TRBV7-9 and TRBJ1-5; the match to TRBD1 covers 8 bases. The CDR3 has 17 residues. Germline CDR1 and CDR2: SEHNR and FQNEAQ (reference sequence). J was trimmed by 2 bases and V by 1 base; bases with no gene match: 7. The CDR3 loop reads CASSLGSGGGGNQPQHF. The CDR3 nucleotides are TGTGCCAGCAGCTTAGGATCAGGGGGCGGTGGCAATCAGCCCCAGCATTTT.

The chain is built from TRBV7-8 and TRBJ2-7, with D tentatively TRBD2 (6 bases). Trimming shortened V by 6 bases and J by 4 bases, and 16 bases separated the two germline ends. The CDR3 extends over 14 amino acids. The germline CDR1 and CDR2 sequences are SGHVS and FQNEAQ. The CDR3 coding sequence is TGTGCCAGCAGTCTCGGGACTCGTGAGTACGAGCAGTACTTC. This gives the protein CASSLGTREYEQYF.

This clone was counted only a few times. The chain carries TRBV13 and TRBJ1-6; 7 bases line up with TRBD1. The CDR3 runs 15 residues. Trimming removed 3 bases from V and 5 bases from J; junction bases left unmatched: 4. The germline V gene encodes CDR1 PRHDT and CDR2 FYEKMQ (reference sequence). This CDR3 is CASSFFTGDNSPLHF. The CDR3 DNA is TGTGCCAGCAGCTTTTTCACAGGGGATAATTCACCCCTCCACTTT.

The genes are TRBV5-1 and TRBJ2-7, with TRBD2 matching over 7 bases. Germline V gene sequence: CDR1 SGHRS, CDR2 YFSETQ. The length of the CDR3 is 16 residues. V was clipped by 2 bases and J by 4 bases; unmatched bases: 12. The CDR3 DNA reads as TGCGCCAGCAGCTTCGTAGGCGGGAGTCTTGCTTACGAGCAGTACTTC. This encodes CASSFVGGSLAYEQYF.

This clone was observed once. This CDR3 is CASSRGTSGDEQFF. CDR3 nucleotide sequence: TGTGCCAGTAGTAGGGGGACTAGCGGGGATGAGCAGTTCTTC. The chain joins TRBV19 to TRBJ2-1; 13 nucleotides align to TRBD2. With V trimmed by 4 bases and J by 8 bases, 2 bases remained unmatched. Germline-derived CDR1 and CDR2 are LNHDA and SQIVND (reference sequence). This CDR3 is built from 14 residues.

The chain combines TRBV19 with TRBJ1-1; 9 nucleotides match TRBD1. The germline V gene has CDR1 LNHDA and CDR2 SQIVND (reference sequence). CDR3 length: 16 amino acids. The trim removed 7 bases at V and 0 bases at J, leaving 9 bases unmatched. Here the CDR3 reads CASTPGTGYMNTEAFF. The CDR3 DNA is TGTGCCAGTACCCCGGGGACAGGGTACATGAACACTGAAGCTTTCTTT.

The V and J genes are TRBV6-5 and TRBJ1-1; 7 nucleotides line up with TRBD1. The CDR3 totals 13 residues. Trimming cost V 4 bases and J 1 base; bases outside gene matches: 0. Germline V gene lookup returns CDR1 MNHEY and CDR2 SVGAGI. CDR3 amino acids: CASSWTGNTEAFF. CDR3 coding DNA: TGTGCCAGCAGTTGGACAGGGAACACTGAAGCTTTCTTT.

V and J are TRBV5-1 and TRBJ2-1; 7 bases agree with TRBD2. V gave up 6 bases and J gave up 1 base; unmatched junction bases: 7. Germline V gives CDR1 SGHRS, CDR2 YFSETQ. This CDR3 is built from 15 residues. The CDR3 DNA sequence: TGCGCCAGCACTTCTAGCGGTAATTCCTACAATGAGCAGTTCTTC. The encoded protein is CASTSSGNSYNEQFF.

The chain uses TRBV9 and TRBJ1-2; D might be TRBD1 (5 bases). V was shortened by 0 bases and J by 0 bases, with 9 bases between the two germline ends. Per the germline V gene, CDR1 is SGDLS and CDR2 is YYNGEE. This CDR3 has 15 residues. CDR3 bases: TGTGCCAGCAGCGTAGAGGACATCGCTAACTATGGCTACACCTTC. Encoded protein: CASSVEDIANYGYTF.

The chain couples TRBV18 to TRBJ1-4; D not resolved. The germline gives CDR1 KGHSH, CDR2 LQKENI. The CDR3 runs to 12 residues. V was clipped by 4 bases and J by 5 bases, with 5 bases between them. The CDR3 nucleotides are TGTGCCAGCTCACTAATCAATGAAAAACTGTTTTTT. It encodes CASSLINEKLFF.

CDR3: CASSVWGGYEQYF. The CDR3 coding sequence is TGTGCCAGTAGTGTTTGGGGGGGCTACGAGCAGTACTTC. The rearrangement joins TRBV19 to TRBJ2-7; 7 bases map to TRBD2. The CDR3 has 13 amino acids. V shed 5 bases, J shed 3 bases, and the junction held 4 bases outside the gene matches. Germline V gene sequence: CDR1 LNHDA, CDR2 SQIVND (reference sequence).

The chain is built from TRBV28 and TRBJ1-2; D unclear. The CDR3 contains 15 residues. The germline gives CDR1 MDHEN, CDR2 SYDVKM. V was pared by 2 bases and J by 4 bases, with 14 bases between. CDR3 residues: CASSLTDHLSYGYTF. The CDR3 region has the DNA TGTGCCAGCAGTTTAACAGATCACCTCAGCTATGGCTACACCTTC.

The chain links TRBV5-6 to TRBJ1-1, with a weak D call TRBD1 (5 bases). V lost 4 bases to trimming and J lost 5 bases, with 18 bases between them. Germline CDR1 SGHDT, CDR2 YYEEEE. CDR3 length equals 15 residues. In DNA, the CDR3 is TGTGCCAGCAGCCTACAGGAAATGTACTGGACTGAAGCTTTCTTT. It is translated as CASSLQEMYWTEAFF.

A few counts support this clone. The CDR3 DNA reads TGCAGCGTTGCCCGGACAGATTCCCTTGGCTACACCTTC. Protein sequence: CSVARTDSLGYTF. This chain joins TRBV29-1 and TRBJ1-2; possibly TRBD1 for D (6 bases). This CDR3 has 13 amino acids. V lost 4 bases and J 7 bases, leaving 16 bases between the germline ends. Germline V gene sequence: CDR1 SQVTM, CDR2 ANQGSEA. Full variable domain (remainder filled in from reference TRBV29-1 and TRBJ1-2): SAVISQKPSRDICQRGTSLTIQCQVDSQVTMMFWYRQQPGQSLTLIATANQGSEATYESGFVIDKFPISRPNLTFSTLTVSNMSPEDSSIYLCSVARTDSLGYTFGSGTRLTVV.

The V gene is TRBV19, the J gene TRBJ2-1; 13 bases agree with TRBD2. The CDR3 is 19 amino acids. Germline V gene lookup returns CDR1 LNHDA and CDR2 SQIVND (reference sequence). V lost 1 base to trimming and J lost 3 bases; unmatched junction nucleotides: 9. CDR3 amino acids: CASSIVWTSGSFHYNEQFF. DNA for the CDR3: TGTGCCAGTAGTATAGTGTGGACTAGCGGGAGCTTCCACTACAATGAGCAGTTCTTC.

This chain connects TRBV5-1 to TRBJ2-1, with 11 bases aligning to TRBD1. This CDR3 region has 14 residues. Germline CDR1 and CDR2: SGHRS and YFSETQ. The trim removed 6 bases at V and 6 bases at J, leaving 5 bases unmatched. CDR3 amino acids: CASTGTGGGNEQFF. CDR3 in DNA: TGCGCCAGCACCGGGACAGGGGGAGGCAATGAGCAGTTCTTC.

The chain couples TRBV14 to TRBJ2-7; 10 nucleotides agree with TRBD2. The CDR3 contains 15 residues. V dropped 6 bases and J dropped 0; count of bases not matched to a gene: 5. Germline V gene lookup returns CDR1 SGHDN and CDR2 FVKESK. CDR3 region: CASSRRTSGSYEQYF. CDR3 nucleotide sequence: TGTGCCAGCAGTCGGAGGACTAGCGGCTCCTACGAGCAGTACTTC.

This chain links TRBV5-1 with TRBJ2-1; TRBD1 aligns across 8 bases. Germline V gene sequence: CDR1 SGHRS, CDR2 YFSETQ. V shed 3 bases and J 4 bases; nucleotides not matched to a gene: 9. CDR3 length equals 16 residues. Here the CDR3 DNA reads TGCGCCAGCAGCTCAGTCAGGGGGCGCATATACAATGAGCAGTTCTTC. Protein: CASSSVRGRIYNEQFF.

The gene calls are TRBV13 and TRBJ2-3; the match to TRBD1 covers 8 bases. Germline V gene sequence: CDR1 PRHDT, CDR2 FYEKMQ (reference sequence). V lost 5 bases to trimming and J lost 4 bases; unmatched junction nucleotides: 8. The CDR3 has 15 residues. CDR3 loop: CASSPGGALADTQYF. CDR3 DNA sequence: TGTGCCAGCAGCCCAGGGGGCGCATTGGCAGATACGCAGTATTTT.

This chain uses TRBV19 with TRBJ1-3, with D possibly being TRBD1 (6 bases). Germline-derived CDR1 and CDR2 are LNHDA and SQIVND (reference sequence). Trimming stripped 7 bases from V and 2 bases from J, with 9 bases between. The CDR3 length is 13 residues. The CDR3 nucleotides are TGTGCCAGTACAGGGGAAGCTGGAAACACCATATATTTT. It is translated as CASTGEAGNTIYF. The variable domain in full, with the rest retrieved from reference TRBV19 and TRBJ1-3, is DGGITQSPKYLFRKEGQNVTLSCEQNLNHDAMYWYRQDPGQGLRLIYYSQIVNDFQKGDIAEGYSVSREKKESFPLTVTSAQKNPTAFYLCASTGEAGNTIYFGEGSWLTVV.

Only one count was recorded for this clone. The CDR3 is CASEYPNTGELFF. In DNA, the CDR3 is TGTGCCAGCGAGTATCCGAACACCGGGGAGCTGTTTTTT. The V gene is TRBV9, the J gene TRBJ2-2; D is unresolved. The germline gives CDR1 SGDLS, CDR2 YYNGEE. CDR3 length: 13 residues. V lost 7 bases, J lost 0 bases, and 7 bases lay in between.

The gene calls are TRBV18 and TRBJ1-2; 10 bases are shared with TRBD1. The CDR3 is 18 amino acids. Germline CDR1 and CDR2: KGHSH and LQKENI. The J segment lost 3 bases and the V segment lost 3 bases, leaving 13 bases of the junction unmatched. For the CDR3, the DNA is TGTGCCAGCTCACCCAAGACAGGGGGCGAAAGGTCGGACTATGGCTACACCTTC. Translating gives CASSPKTGGERSDYGYTF.

J is TRBJ2-7 and V is TRBV5-6; D gene unclear. This CDR3 is 14 amino acids long. V was pared by 1 base and J by 4 bases, with 12 bases between. Germline V gene sequence: CDR1 SGHDT, CDR2 YYEEEE. Here the CDR3 reads CASSLMSPQYEQYF. The CDR3 nucleotides are TGTGCCAGCAGCTTGATGTCCCCCCAGTACGAGCAGTACTTC. The entire variable domain, with the rest obtained from reference TRBV5-6 and TRBJ2-7, is as follows: DAGVTQSPTHLIKTRGQQVTLRCSPKSGHDTVSWYQQALGQGPQFIFQYYEEEERQRGNFPDRFSGHQFPNYSSELNVNALLLGDSALYLCASSLMSPQYEQYFGPGTRLTVT.

A single count supports this clone. The gene calls are TRBV18 and TRBJ1-2; TRBD1 matches 7 bases. The CDR3 contains 14 residues. CDR1 and CDR2 (germline): KGHSH, LQKENI. The V gene end was trimmed by 2 bases and the J gene end by 5 bases; junction bases not matched to a gene: 5. The CDR3 protein is CASSPSGTVYGYTF. Here the CDR3 DNA reads TGTGCCAGCTCACCATCCGGGACAGTTTATGGCTACACCTTC.

The CDR3 DNA sequence: TGTGCCAGCATCAAGGGGGGGTACTCAAATGAAAAACTGTTTTTT. This translates into CASIKGGYSNEKLFF. This chain connects TRBV2 to TRBJ1-4, with a possible D match to TRBD1 (6 bases). The ends were cut back, 7 bases at V and 5 bases at J, with 17 bases in the middle. Germline CDR1 reads SNHLY; CDR2 reads FYNNEI. CDR3 size: 15 residues.